This T cell receptor (beta chain) was sequenced during a study of blood T cell repertoires in COVID-19. This CDR3 spans 14 amino acids. Germline CDR1 is SGHKS and CDR2 is YYEKEE (reference sequence). V shed 1 base and J shed 0 bases, with 4 bases lying between them. Per the study methods: Nucleated cell counts were estimated from reference gene primer amplification. Some clones are missing from TCRdb's copy, which holds only in-frame ones; the method was immunoSEQ multiplex PCR. The V and J calls and clone size were taken over from that table, and D and trimming were inferred from the DNA. The sample has approximately 130,000 clones; approximately 71% are singletons. Comments on this clone: This CDR3 is also generated by other DNA sequences in the sample.

Sequenced: peripheral blood. The receptor was derived from a woman in her 70s with acute or convalescent COVID-19. V gene TRBV5-5 combines with J gene TRBJ2-2; D is unclear. The CDR3 DNA follows: TGTGCCAGCAGCTTGACAGCGAACACCGGGGAGCTGTTTTTT. Residues: CASSLTANTGELFF. Filled out from reference TRBV5-5 and TRBJ2-2, the complete variable domain reads DAGVTQSPTHLIKTRGQQVTLRCSPISGHKSVSWYQQVLGQGPQFIFQYYEKEERGRGNFPDRFSARQFPNYSSELNVNALLLGDSALYLCASSLTANTGELFFGEGSRLTVL.